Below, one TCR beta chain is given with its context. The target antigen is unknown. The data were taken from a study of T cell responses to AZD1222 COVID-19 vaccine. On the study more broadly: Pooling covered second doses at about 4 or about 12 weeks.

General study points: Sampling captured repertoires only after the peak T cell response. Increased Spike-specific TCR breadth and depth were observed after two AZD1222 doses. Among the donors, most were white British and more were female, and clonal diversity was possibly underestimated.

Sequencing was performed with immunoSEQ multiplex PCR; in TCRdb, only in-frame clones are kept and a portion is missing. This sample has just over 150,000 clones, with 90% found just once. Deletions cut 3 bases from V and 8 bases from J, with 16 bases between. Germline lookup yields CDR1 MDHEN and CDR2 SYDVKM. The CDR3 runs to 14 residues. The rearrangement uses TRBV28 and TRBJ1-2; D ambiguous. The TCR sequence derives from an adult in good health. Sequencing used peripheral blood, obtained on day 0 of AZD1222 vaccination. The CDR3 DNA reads TGTGCCAGCAGTTTTGTAGGGAAAGGCGTGGGCTACACCTTC. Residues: CASSFVGKGVGYTF.